This T cell receptor (beta chain) was profiled in a study of regulatory T cells in long-lasting Graves disease. Documented time point: persistent/refractory GD, antithyroid drugs over 5 years with positive TRAb. After RNA was extracted from PBMCs, the TCR library was made from it. The authors drew patients from an endocrinology department in Xi'an, China. Notes on the study in general: It was possible that the small sample size reduced accuracy. Patients with persistent disease shared 2,741 public clonotypes, outpacing the approximately 920 shared by new patients.

The germline gives CDR1 SGHRS, CDR2 YFSETQ. The V end was cut by 0 bases, the J end by 2 bases, with 9 bases between. The CDR3 spans 15 residues. As regards this clonotype: Its target is not known.

Both iRepertoire HTBI primers and Arm-PCR of CDR3 regions were used to build the TCR beta libraries. Each CDR3 protein is one row after TCRdb ran MiXCR on the multiplex PCR reads. The profile covers 400,000 to 500,000 distinct CDR3 sequences, with about 22% appearing a single time and about 6.6% taken by the ten largest. The origin of this receptor is a female donor with Graves disease. This chain uses TRBV5-1 with TRBJ2-1; D possibly corresponds to TRBD2 (6 bases). Sequences were derived from peripheral blood mononuclear cells (PBMCs), sampled when the disease was refractory, from a patient treated with antithyroid drugs. The CDR3 coding sequence is TGCGCCAGCAGCTTGGGATGGGGGGCCTACAATGAGCAGTTCTTC. It codes for CASSLGWGAYNEQFF.